This paragraph covers one T cell receptor beta chain sequence. Its antigen is not known. The entry originates in a study of cytomegalovirus exposure and HLA in healthy donors. Points from the study as a whole: Cytomegalovirus status was reportedly diagnosed by the classifier with high sensitivity and specificity. The authors enumerated around 150 TCR beta chains as linked to cytomegalovirus.

The CDR3 is 16 amino acids. Looked up from germline, CDR1 is SGHDT and CDR2 is YYEEEE. J lost 9 bases, V lost 2 bases, and 14 bases had no gene match. Researchers ran the PCR with 60 Vbeta and 13 Jbeta primers. The repertoire was sequenced with immunoSEQ multiplex PCR; TCRdb's copy has only in-frame clones and lacks some. This sample yields 150,000 to 200,000 clones, of which around 73% are seen a single time; 2.4% belongs to the top ten. Specimen: PBMCs. This chain links TRBV5-6 with TRBJ2-1; 7 bases match TRBD2. The receptor's source is a man between 60 and 75 years old in good health and CMV-seronegative. Here the CDR3 DNA reads TGTGCCAGCAGCTTTCCTTCCAGCGGGAAGATAGGTGAGCAGTTCTTC. Translated: CASSFPSSGKIGEQFF.